The present entry profiles one T cell receptor beta chain with its context. This sample stems from a study of cytomegalovirus exposure and HLA in healthy donors. Study in general: A subsequent analysis stated that the 100 to 150 validation repertoires were run on the same platform as the approximately 610 first-cohort repertoires.

Profiling relied on immunoSEQ multiplex PCR, and the TCRdb table lists in-frame clones only, not all of them. The sample gives about 64,000 clones, about 95% of which show up once; approximately 6.4% is in the top ten. Sequencing used PBMCs. The sequence was collected from a woman aged 18-29 years in good health and CMV-seropositive.

The DNA for the CDR3 is TGTGCCAGCAGTTTTGGGCAGGGTCGCTACACCTTC. This encodes CASSFGQGRYTF. The V and J genes are TRBV27 and TRBJ1-2; D possibly corresponds to TRBD1 (5 bases). V was trimmed by 3 bases and J by 9 bases, leaving 11 bases between them. The CDR3 sequence is 12 residues long. CDR1 and CDR2 from the germline V gene are MNHEY and SMNVEV (reference sequence).